The sequence of this T cell receptor beta chain was determined in a study of T cell responses to AZD1222 COVID-19 vaccine. Study-wide results and caveats: Seropositive AZD1222 recipients at baseline numbered only five or six. Epitopes outside B.1.351 and B.1.1.7 mutated regions reportedly drew nearly half of spike TCRs. Samples come after the peak T cell response, not at day 14. Donors were mostly white British, more females; clonal diversity possibly underestimated.

With regard to this clone: Its matching antigen is unknown.

V was clipped by 8 bases and J by 5 bases, with 15 bases between them. Germline V gene lookup returns CDR1 SNHLY and CDR2 FYNNEI. This CDR3 contains 14 residues. The table came from immunoSEQ multiplex PCR; TCRdb's copy has only in-frame clones and leaves some out. The sample yields over 130,000 clones, about 86% seen once. This TCR was recovered from an adult in good health. The chain couples TRBV2 to TRBJ2-2; D unclear. Sequenced material: peripheral blood, taken on day 0 of AZD1222 vaccination. The CDR3 coding sequence is TGTGCCAGCCGGGCCAAGTTGTTGACCGGGGAGCTGTTTTTT. It specifies CASRAKLLTGELFF.